The present TCR beta chain was sequenced within a study of beta chain features in type 1 diabetes (dated by TCRdb to 2017 to 2018). Study-wide context: Patients and healthy donors did not differ in mean age, gender distribution, total cell number or subset yield. Across all samples, approximately 100 million sorted cells were examined, and cell number per subset correlated strongly with RNA yield. In the study, recently diagnosed type 1 diabetes patients and matched healthy donors were compared on the TCRB repertoires of their sorted circulating CD4+ T cell subsets. Whereas all 30 or so donors provided naive and central memory subsets, regulatory and stem cell-like memory subsets were isolated from just 8 patients and about 8 healthy donors. Results and caveats for the whole study, not just this receptor: Patients with type 1 diabetes made fewer insertions and deleted more nucleotides at VDJ recombination sites, implying thymic rearrangement abnormalities. Naive, central memory and regulatory TCRB repertoires appeared to be more alike among patients than among healthy donors. Sequencing cDNA rather than genomic DNA could over-represent highly expressing activated cells, although activation and CD3 levels did not differ between groups. Shorter templates might have been favored by PCR, but patient and control samples were amplified and corrected together, so both groups would have been affected equally by any skew. Only small numbers of individuals were included in the HLA sub-analyses, which left unresolved whether HLA type had any influence on TCRB rearrangement. In all four CD4+ subsets, TCRB CDR3 length was moderately but significantly shorter in type 1 diabetes patients.

CDR1 MDHEN and CDR2 SYDVKM were looked up in the germline V gene. V and J lose 1 base and 0 bases, and a span of 13 bases separates them. The CDR3 sequence holds 17 residues, the cysteine and phenylalanine included. CDR3 DNA only is kept here, 51 bases in frame from base 1. Note on this clone: Its target antigen remains unknown. Base quality data are lacking; no much larger clone is found one base away.

The entire amount of isolated RNA was reverse transcribed using the High Capacity cDNA Reverse Transcription Kit, so the sequenced TCRB transcripts were expressed ones. Deep immunoSEQ sequencing was applied to naive, central memory and regulatory T cell samples, giving an average of approximately 4 million total reads per sample. Sorted cells were lysed in RLT buffer and RNA was extracted with DNase-treated RNeasy Micro or Mini kits, depending on cell number. To prevent cross-contamination, every cell subset was processed on its own, while patient and healthy donor samples were processed together. The immunoSEQ multiplex PCR was used to amplify TCRB sequences from cDNA, yielding 87-bp fragments that span the CDR3 region. Sequencing of the amplicons was performed on the Illumina HiSeq platform. From the authors' description of their analysis: PCR bias was computationally corrected using synthetic template baselines, reads within Hamming distance 2 were collapsed, and singletons that could not be merged were discarded. By aligning reads against IMGT, V, D and J genes, CDR3 length, and insertions or deletions at six rearrangement sites were assigned. Within each subset, clonotype counts were normalized to sorted cell number, and only after that were true diversity and Gini coefficients computed with the tcR R package. The overlap coefficient, calculated on TCRB nucleotide sequences, was used to measure repertoire sharing. TCRdb took this table from immuneACCESS and kept in-frame rearrangements with V and J called. Such tables lack part of the clones; where checked against another copy, unresolved V genes explain under half of the gap, and the rest is unexplained. The V and J calls and clone size are taken from that table; D and trimming were inferred from the DNA. In all, the sample holds 150,000 or so clones, and about 8.7% of those were seen once. The ten top clones hold 0.6% to 0.8% of the sample.

Each donor gave one peripheral blood draw, averaging roughly 100 mL, which was collected into heparinised tubes. A BD FACSAria II and a panel including CD45RO, CCR7, CD25, CD127, CD95 and CD27 were used to sort naive, central memory, regulatory and stem cell-like memory CD4+ T cells. All sorted populations exceeded 98% purity. Right away, PBMCs were isolated by Lymphoprep density gradient centrifugation and were stained directly, with no culture step. So that batch effects would be minimized, each experiment stained and sorted samples in pairs, pairing one healthy donor with one patient. The V gene is TRBV28 and the J gene is TRBJ1-3; D gene: possibly TRBD1, on 6 matching bases. The clonotype comes from a man younger than 35 in good health. The sample taken for sequencing was central memory CD4+ T cells from blood. In nucleotide form, the sequence is TGTGCCAGCAGTTTATCCCAGGGGAGCCCCTCTGGAAACACCATATATTTT. Its coded protein is CASSLSQGSPSGNTIYF.